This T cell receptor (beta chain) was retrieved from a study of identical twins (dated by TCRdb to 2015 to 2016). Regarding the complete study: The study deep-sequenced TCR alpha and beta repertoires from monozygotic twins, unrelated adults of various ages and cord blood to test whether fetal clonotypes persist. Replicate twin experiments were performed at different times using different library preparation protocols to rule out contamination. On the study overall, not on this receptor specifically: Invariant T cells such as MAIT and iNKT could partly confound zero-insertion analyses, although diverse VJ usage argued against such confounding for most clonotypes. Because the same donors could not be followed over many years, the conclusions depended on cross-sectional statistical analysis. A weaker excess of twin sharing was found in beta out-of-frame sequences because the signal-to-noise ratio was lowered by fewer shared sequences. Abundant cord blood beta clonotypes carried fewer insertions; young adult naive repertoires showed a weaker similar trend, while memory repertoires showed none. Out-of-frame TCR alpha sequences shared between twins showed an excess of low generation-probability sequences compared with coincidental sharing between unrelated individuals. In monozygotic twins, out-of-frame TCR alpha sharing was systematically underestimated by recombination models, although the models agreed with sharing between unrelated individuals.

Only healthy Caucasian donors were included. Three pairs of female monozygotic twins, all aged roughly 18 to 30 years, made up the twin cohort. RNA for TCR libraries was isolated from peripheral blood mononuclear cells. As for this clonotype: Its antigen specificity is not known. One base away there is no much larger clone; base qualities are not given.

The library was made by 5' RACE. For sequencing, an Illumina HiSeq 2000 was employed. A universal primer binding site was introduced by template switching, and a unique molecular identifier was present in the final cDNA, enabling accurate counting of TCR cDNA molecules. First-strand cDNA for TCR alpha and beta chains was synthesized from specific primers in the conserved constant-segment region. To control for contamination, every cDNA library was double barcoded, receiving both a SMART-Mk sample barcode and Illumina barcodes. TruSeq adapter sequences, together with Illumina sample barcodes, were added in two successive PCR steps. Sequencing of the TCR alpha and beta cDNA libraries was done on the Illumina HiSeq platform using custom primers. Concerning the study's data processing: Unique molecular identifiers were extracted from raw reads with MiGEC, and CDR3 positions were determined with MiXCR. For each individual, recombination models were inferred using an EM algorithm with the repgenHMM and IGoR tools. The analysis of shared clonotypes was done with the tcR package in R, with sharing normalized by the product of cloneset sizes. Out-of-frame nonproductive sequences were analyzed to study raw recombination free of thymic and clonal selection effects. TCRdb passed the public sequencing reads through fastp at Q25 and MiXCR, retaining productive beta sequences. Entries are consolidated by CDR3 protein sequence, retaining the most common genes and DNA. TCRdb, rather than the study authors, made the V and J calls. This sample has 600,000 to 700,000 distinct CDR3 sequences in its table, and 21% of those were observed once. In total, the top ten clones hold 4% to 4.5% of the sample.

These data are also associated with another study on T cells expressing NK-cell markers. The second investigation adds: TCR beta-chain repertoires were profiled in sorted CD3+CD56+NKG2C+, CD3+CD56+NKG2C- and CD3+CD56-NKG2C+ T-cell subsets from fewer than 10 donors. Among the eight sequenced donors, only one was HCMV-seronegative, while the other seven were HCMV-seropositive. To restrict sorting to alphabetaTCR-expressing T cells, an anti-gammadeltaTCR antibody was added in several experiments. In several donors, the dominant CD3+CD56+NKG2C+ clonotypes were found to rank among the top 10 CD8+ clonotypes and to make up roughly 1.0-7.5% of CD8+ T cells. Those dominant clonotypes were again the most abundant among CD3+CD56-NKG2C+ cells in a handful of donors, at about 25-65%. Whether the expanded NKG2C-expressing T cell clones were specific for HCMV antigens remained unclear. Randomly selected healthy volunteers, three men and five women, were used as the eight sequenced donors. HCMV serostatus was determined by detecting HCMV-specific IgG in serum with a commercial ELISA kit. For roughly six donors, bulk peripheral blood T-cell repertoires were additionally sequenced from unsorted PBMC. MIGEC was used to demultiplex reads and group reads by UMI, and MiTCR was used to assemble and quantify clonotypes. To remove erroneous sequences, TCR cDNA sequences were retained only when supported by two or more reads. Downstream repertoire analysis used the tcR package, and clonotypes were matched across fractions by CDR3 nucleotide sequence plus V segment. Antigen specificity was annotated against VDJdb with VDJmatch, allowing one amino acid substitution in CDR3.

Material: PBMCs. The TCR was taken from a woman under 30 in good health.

CDR3 reads: CASSPSTSGERNEQFF. At the DNA level, the sequence is TGTGCCAGCAGCCCGTCCACTAGCGGGGAACGGAATGAGCAGTTCTTC. Recombination joined TRBV7-3 with TRBJ2-1, with 10 junctional bases fitting TRBD2. From a lookup of the germline V gene, CDR1 and CDR2 are SGHTA and FQGTGA. Spanning cysteine to phenylalanine, the CDR3 consists of 16 amino acids. Of all the DNA, just the CDR3 is kept, 48 bases in frame from base 1. Compared with germline, V lacks 5 bases and J lacks 7 bases; bases without a gene match: 11.